Shown below are 26 T cell receptor beta chains from a single sample sequenced in a study of vaccination effects on CD4 cells after COVID-19. These receptors have no known antigen. Profiled with immunoSEQ multiplex PCR; TCRdb holds only in-frame clones, not every one. The repertoire holds about 39,000 clones, about 81% seen once, with about 2.7% in the top ten. Culture proceeded for 10 days, and CD4+ T cells were then isolated. The sample consisted of CD4+ T cells from PBMCs cultured without peptide, taken before COVID-19 vaccination. The source of these receptors is a human donor who received a COVID-19 vaccine.

The CDR3 region has the DNA TGTGCCATCAGGACAGGGGTGAACACTGAAGCTTTCTTT. Amino acid sequence: CAIRTGVNTEAFF. The chain couples TRBV10-3 to TRBJ1-1; 8 bases match TRBD1. Per germline, CDR1 ENHRY and CDR2 SYGVKD. V shed 6 bases and J 0 bases; nucleotides not matched to a gene: 0. The CDR3 totals 13 residues.

The rearrangement uses TRBV29-1 and TRBJ2-7; D may be TRBD1 (5 bases). V was cut by 1 base and J by 3 bases, with 16 bases left in between. CDR3 length: 15 residues. CDR1 is SQVTM, CDR2 ANQGSEA, per germline. The CDR3 loop reads CSVEGIRVILYEQYV. The DNA for the CDR3 is TGCAGCGTTGAAGGAATCAGGGTCATCCTCTACGAGCAGTACGTC.

This chain links TRBV6-2 or TRBV6-3 with TRBJ1-3; the D is unclear. Germline V gives CDR1 MNHEY, CDR2 SVGEGT. The CDR3 is 12 amino acids. The ends were cut back, 6 bases at V and 4 bases at J, with 7 bases in the middle. The CDR3 is CASSIQGNTIYF. The CDR3 DNA sequence: TGTGCCAGCAGCATACAAGGAAACACCATATATTTT.

Here the CDR3 reads CATSRDARGQGFRMGGHQETQYF. CDR3 DNA sequence: TGTGCCACCAGCAGAGATGCTCGGGGACAGGGTTTTCGTATGGGGGGTCATCAAGAGACCCAGTACTTC. This chain joins TRBV15 and TRBJ2-5; 9 bases fit TRBD1. CDR3 size: 23 residues. Germline V gene sequence: CDR1 LNHNV, CDR2 YYDKDF (reference sequence). With V trimmed by 0 bases and J by 2 bases, 25 bases remained unmatched.

This chain uses TRBV24-1 with TRBJ2-3; a possible D gene is TRBD2 (7 bases). The CDR3 sequence is 16 residues long. CDR1 and CDR2 (germline): KGHDR, SFDVKD. V lost 5 bases, J lost 8 bases, and 22 bases lay in between. DNA of the CDR3: TGTGCCACCAGTGTACCCTCTGGAAGGGGAGGGGGTACGCAGTATTTT. It yields the protein CATSVPSGRGGGTQYF.

The chain combines TRBV18 with TRBJ2-3; TRBD2 aligns across 7 bases. The CDR3 totals 15 residues. V trimming: 5 bases; J trimming: 2 bases; junction bases outside the gene matches: 7. Germline lookup yields CDR1 KGHSH and CDR2 LQKENI. The CDR3 DNA is TGTGCCAGCTCAGCTCCGGGACTATACACAGATACGCAGTATTTT. Amino acid sequence: CASSAPGLYTDTQYF.

This chain joins TRBV6-5 and TRBJ2-1, with 8 positions matching TRBD1. Germline V lookup: CDR1 MNHEY, CDR2 SVGAGI. V dropped 0 bases and J dropped 8; count of bases not matched to a gene: 3. The CDR3 consists of 14 residues. CDR3 residues: CASSYSTGEYEQFF. The DNA for the CDR3 is TGTGCCAGCAGTTACTCGACAGGGGAGTATGAGCAGTTCTTC.

The chain carries TRBV30 and TRBJ1-1; no reliable D call. V shed 3 bases and J shed 10 bases, with 12 bases lying between them. The CDR3 consists of 11 residues. The germline V gene encodes CDR1 GTSNPN and CDR2 SVGIG (reference sequence). The CDR3 loop is CAWRARRGAFF. Here the CDR3 DNA reads TGTGCCTGGAGAGCGAGGCGGGGAGCTTTCTTT.

The V call is TRBV7-2, the J call TRBJ2-5, with 8 bases lining up with TRBD2. The CDR3 loop spans 15 amino acids. The V segment lost 1 base and the J segment 7 bases; nucleotides outside the gene matches: 8. Germline V gene data show CDR1 as SGHTA and CDR2 as FQGNSA. CDR3: CASSLGTGTRGTQYF. The CDR3 coding sequence is TGTGCCAGCAGCTTAGGAACCGGGACTAGAGGGACCCAGTACTTC.

The chain recombines TRBV29-1 with TRBJ1-3; maybe TRBD1 (5 bases). Trimming took 6 bases from V and 2 from J, leaving 14 bases between them. Germline V lookup: CDR1 SQVTM, CDR2 ANQGSEA. This CDR3 region has 14 residues. The CDR3 sequence is CSVGSRGPGNTIYF. The CDR3 coding sequence is TGCAGCGTGGGGTCCCGGGGACCTGGAAACACCATATATTTT.

A few counts support this clone. The chain links TRBV27 to TRBJ2-1, with 8 bases matching TRBD1. Germline loops: CDR1 MNHEY, CDR2 SMNVEV (reference sequence). The V segment lost 6 bases and the J segment 6 bases; nucleotides outside the gene matches: 10. There are 15 residues in the CDR3. This CDR3 reads CASSDGQGLINEQFF. Written as DNA, the CDR3 is TGTGCCAGCAGCGACGGACAGGGTTTGATCAATGAGCAGTTCTTC.

V usage is TRBV5-6 and J usage is TRBJ1-5, with 10 bases matching TRBD1. With V trimmed by 1 base and J by 0 bases, 7 bases remained unmatched. Germline assignment: CDR1 SGHDT and CDR2 YYEEEE. This CDR3 contains 18 residues. CDR3 nucleotide sequence: TGTGCCAGCAGCTTGAGGACAGGGGGACGAAATAGCAATCAGCCCCAGCATTTT. Translated, it gives CASSLRTGGRNSNQPQHF.

The chain couples TRBV19 to TRBJ2-5, with D hard to call. Germline V gene sequence: CDR1 LNHDA, CDR2 SQIVND (reference sequence). Trimming stripped 2 bases from V and 5 bases from J, with 3 bases between. CDR3 length equals 11 residues. CDR3 region: CASSIQETQYF. In DNA form, the CDR3 reads TGTGCCAGTAGTATACAGGAGACCCAGTACTTC.

The rearrangement joins TRBV5-1 to TRBJ2-5, with a tentative D call TRBD1 (5 bases). Per germline, CDR1 SGHRS and CDR2 YFSETQ. Trimming shortened V by 4 bases and J by 2 bases, and 12 bases separated the two germline ends. The CDR3 totals 14 residues. CDR3 region: CASSATTVQETQYF. The CDR3 DNA is TGCGCCAGCAGCGCTACGACAGTACAAGAGACCCAGTACTTC. The full variable domain, with the rest looked up from reference TRBV5-1 and TRBJ2-5, is KAGVTQTPRYLIKTRGQQVTLSCSPISGHRSVSWYQQTPGQGLQFLFEYFSETQRNKGNFPGRFSGRQFSNSRSEMNVSTLELGDSALYLCASSATTVQETQYFGPGTRLLVL.

The chain recombines TRBV6-6 with TRBJ2-5; a possible D gene is TRBD1 (6 bases). In germline, CDR1 is MNHNY, CDR2 SVGAGI (reference sequence). Trimming cost V 5 bases and J 6 bases, with 25 bases left between them. The CDR3 spans 17 residues. The CDR3 spells CASSLQHNTGMGKTQYF. CDR3 sequence (DNA): TGTGCCAGCAGTCTCCAACATAATACAGGGATGGGAAAGACCCAGTACTTC.

The chain couples TRBV5-4 to TRBJ1-4; D is possibly TRBD1 (6 bases). Trimming stripped 2 bases from V and 6 bases from J, with 11 bases between. The CDR3 loop spans 14 amino acids. Germline-derived CDR1 and CDR2 are SGHNT and YYREEE (reference sequence). CDR3: CASSFPGADEKLFF. The CDR3 nucleotides read TGTGCCAGCAGCTTCCCGGGGGCGGATGAAAAACTGTTTTTT.

The table lists this clone with a count of one. The V call is TRBV7-6, the J call TRBJ2-1; D is unresolved. There are 13 residues in the CDR3. Germline V lookup: CDR1 SGHVS, CDR2 FNYEAQ. Trimming stripped 5 bases from V and 1 base from J, with 6 bases between. CDR3 sequence (DNA): TGTGCCAGCAGCCCCAATTCCTACAATGAGCAGTTCTTC. It codes for CASSPNSYNEQFF.

The V call is TRBV10-3, the J call TRBJ2-1; D may be TRBD2 (6 bases). Per germline, CDR1 ENHRY and CDR2 SYGVKD. The CDR3 has 16 residues. Deletions cut 5 bases from V and 7 bases from J, with 21 bases between. CDR3 DNA: TGTGCCATCAGTCGGGACTTCGGTGCGATAGGGAATGAGCAGTTCTTC. Its protein product is CAISRDFGAIGNEQFF.

This chain links TRBV7-2 with TRBJ1-2; TRBD1 might be the D (6 bases). Germline CDR1 reads SGHTA; CDR2 reads FQGNSA. The CDR3 length is 19 residues. V was trimmed by 2 bases and J by 4 bases, leaving 26 bases between them. The CDR3 loop is CASSLYGGSRGGGAYGYTF. The CDR3 DNA reads TGTGCCAGCAGCTTATATGGAGGATCGCGGGGAGGGGGGGCCTATGGCTACACCTTC.

The chain carries TRBV5-1 and TRBJ1-3; 10 nucleotides match TRBD1. After removal of 4 bases from V and 4 bases from J, the junction contained 5 bases not matched to a gene. Germline assignment: CDR1 SGHRS and CDR2 YFSETQ. This CDR3 has 15 residues. The CDR3 DNA sequence: TGCGCCAGCAGCAGGGGACAGGGGATCGGAAACACCATATATTTT. Its protein is CASSRGQGIGNTIYF.

The J gene is TRBJ1-1, the V gene TRBV5-1; 7 nucleotides match TRBD1. Germline loops: CDR1 SGHRS, CDR2 YFSETQ. The ends lost 5 bases at V and 0 bases at J; junction bases unmatched: 7. The CDR3 covers 15 residues. CDR3 protein: CASRLQGPLNTEAFF. The CDR3, as DNA: TGCGCCAGCAGGCTACAGGGGCCCCTGAACACTGAAGCTTTCTTT. The full variable domain, rest sourced from reference TRBV5-1 and TRBJ1-1, is KAGVTQTPRYLIKTRGQQVTLSCSPISGHRSVSWYQQTPGQGLQFLFEYFSETQRNKGNFPGRFSGRQFSNSRSEMNVSTLELGDSALYLCASRLQGPLNTEAFFGQGTRLTVV.

The V call is TRBV7-3, the J call TRBJ2-5, with D perhaps matching TRBD2 (7 bases). Germline loops: CDR1 SGHTA, CDR2 FQGTGA. V shed 2 bases and J shed 5 bases, with 15 bases lying between them. CDR3 size: 15 residues. The DNA of the CDR3 is TGTGCCAGCAGCTTAGGAGGGGGGGACGGGGAGACCCAGTACTTC. Protein: CASSLGGGDGETQYF.

The CDR3 region is CASAGGRGEQFF. The CDR3 nucleotides are TGTGCCAGTGCGGGGGGGAGGGGTGAGCAGTTCTTC. The J gene is TRBJ2-1, the V gene TRBV6-5, with 9 bases matching TRBD2. The V gene end was trimmed by 9 bases and the J gene end by 9 bases; junction bases not matched to a gene: 6. Germline V gives CDR1 MNHEY, CDR2 SVGAGI. This CDR3 is built from 12 residues.

This chain links TRBV19 with TRBJ1-3, with D unresolved. Looked up from germline, CDR1 is LNHDA and CDR2 is SQIVND (reference sequence). Trimming shortened V by 3 bases and J by 0 bases, and 15 bases separated the two germline ends. The CDR3 length is 17 residues. CDR3 sequence: CASSMTFGRSSGNTIYF. The CDR3 DNA follows: TGTGCCAGTAGTATGACTTTTGGTAGGAGCTCTGGAAACACCATATATTTT.

The gene calls are TRBV28 and TRBJ2-6; D is perhaps TRBD1 (5 bases). V lost 2 bases to trimming and J lost 0 bases, with 5 bases between them. CDR1 is MDHEN and CDR2 is SYDVKM in the germline V gene. The CDR3 has 15 residues. CDR3 residues: CASSLRGSGANVLTF. The CDR3 DNA is TGTGCCAGCAGTTTAAGGGGCTCTGGGGCCAACGTCCTGACTTTC.

In regard to this clone: The junction shows a germline mismatch at one end, possibly a read error. This rearrangement joins TRBV7-9 to TRBJ1-2; 12 bases match TRBD1. The CDR3 runs 14 residues. Germline V gene lookup returns CDR1 SEHNR and CDR2 FQNEAQ (reference sequence). In nucleotides, the CDR3 is TGTGCCAGCAGCCCCTTACCGGGACAGGGGGCTAATGACTTC. Residues: CASSPLPGQGANDF. The full variable domain, in which reference TRBV7-9 and TRBJ1-2 provide the parts outside the CDR3, is DTGVSQNPRHKITKRGQNVTFRCDPISEHNRLYWYRQTLGQGPEFLTYFQNEAQLEKSRLLSDRFSAERPKGSFSTLEIQRTEQGDSAMYLCASSPLPGQGANDFGSGTRLTVV.